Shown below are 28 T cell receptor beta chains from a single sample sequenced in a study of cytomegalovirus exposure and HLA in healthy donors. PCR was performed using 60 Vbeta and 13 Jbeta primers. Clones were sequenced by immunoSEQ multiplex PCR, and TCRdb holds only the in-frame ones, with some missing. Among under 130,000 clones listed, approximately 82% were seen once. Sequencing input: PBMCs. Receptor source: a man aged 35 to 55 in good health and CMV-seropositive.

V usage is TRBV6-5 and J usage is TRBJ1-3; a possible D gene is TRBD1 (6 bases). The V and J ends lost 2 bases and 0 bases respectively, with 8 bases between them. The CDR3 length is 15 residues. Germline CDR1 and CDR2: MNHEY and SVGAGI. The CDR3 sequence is CASSYLGGSGNTIYF. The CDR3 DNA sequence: TGTGCCAGCAGTTACCTAGGGGGCTCTGGAAACACCATATATTTT.

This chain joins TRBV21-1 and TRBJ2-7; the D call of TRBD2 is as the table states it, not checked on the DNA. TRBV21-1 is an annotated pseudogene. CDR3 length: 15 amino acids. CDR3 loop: CASKGTSGSLGEQYF. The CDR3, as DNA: TGTGCCAGCAAGGGGACTAGCGGGTCACTGGGGGAGCAGTACTTC.

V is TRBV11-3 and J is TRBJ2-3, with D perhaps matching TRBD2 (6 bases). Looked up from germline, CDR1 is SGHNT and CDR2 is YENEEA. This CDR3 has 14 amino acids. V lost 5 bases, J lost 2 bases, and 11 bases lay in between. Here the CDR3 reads CASSRDSLTDTQYF. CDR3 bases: TGTGCCAGCAGCCGGGACTCCCTCACAGATACGCAGTATTTT.

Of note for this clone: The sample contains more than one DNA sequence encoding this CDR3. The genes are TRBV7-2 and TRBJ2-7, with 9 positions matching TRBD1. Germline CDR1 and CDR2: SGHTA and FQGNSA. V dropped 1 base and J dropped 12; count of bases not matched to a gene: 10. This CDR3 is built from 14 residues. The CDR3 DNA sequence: TGTGCCAGCAGCTTAGGGGTGCCGGGACAGGGAGCGTACTTC. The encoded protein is CASSLGVPGQGAYF.

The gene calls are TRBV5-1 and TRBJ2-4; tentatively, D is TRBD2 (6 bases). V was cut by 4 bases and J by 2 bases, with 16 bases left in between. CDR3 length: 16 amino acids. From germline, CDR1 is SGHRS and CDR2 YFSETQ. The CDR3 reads CASSDGGLGSKNIQYF. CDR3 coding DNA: TGCGCCAGCAGCGACGGAGGGCTTGGGTCCAAAAACATTCAGTACTTC.

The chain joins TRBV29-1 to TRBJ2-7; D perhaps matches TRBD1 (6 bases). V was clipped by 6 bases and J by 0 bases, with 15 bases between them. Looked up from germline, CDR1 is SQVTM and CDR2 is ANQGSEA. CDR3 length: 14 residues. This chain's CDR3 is CSVIQGSHSYEQYF. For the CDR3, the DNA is TGCAGCGTAATACAGGGATCTCACTCCTACGAGCAGTACTTC.

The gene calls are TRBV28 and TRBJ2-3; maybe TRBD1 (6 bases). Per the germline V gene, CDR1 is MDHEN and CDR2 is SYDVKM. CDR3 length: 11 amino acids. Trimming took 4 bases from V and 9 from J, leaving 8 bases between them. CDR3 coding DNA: TGTGCCAGCAGTTACAGGGACACGCAGTATTTT. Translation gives CASSYRDTQYF.

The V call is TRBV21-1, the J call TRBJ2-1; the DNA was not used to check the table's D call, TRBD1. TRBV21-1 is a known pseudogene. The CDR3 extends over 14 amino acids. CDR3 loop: CASSPRDRGPEQFF. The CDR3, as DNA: TGTGCCAGCAGCCCGAGGGACAGGGGTCCTGAGCAGTTCTTC.

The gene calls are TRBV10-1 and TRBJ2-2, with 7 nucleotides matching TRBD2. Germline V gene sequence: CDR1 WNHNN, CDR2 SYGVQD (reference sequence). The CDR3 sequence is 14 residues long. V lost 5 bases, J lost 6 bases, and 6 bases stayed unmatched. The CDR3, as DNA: TGCGCCAGCAGTTCGGGAGGTTCCCCCGGGGAGCTGTTTTTT. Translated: CASSSGGSPGELFF.

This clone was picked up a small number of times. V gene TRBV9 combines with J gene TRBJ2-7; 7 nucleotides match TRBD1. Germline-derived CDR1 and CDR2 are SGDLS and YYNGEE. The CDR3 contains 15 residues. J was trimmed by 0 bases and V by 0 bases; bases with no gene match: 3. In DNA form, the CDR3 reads TGTGCCAGCAGCGTAGCGGGACAGAGCTCCTACGAGCAGTACTTC. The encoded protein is CASSVAGQSSYEQYF.

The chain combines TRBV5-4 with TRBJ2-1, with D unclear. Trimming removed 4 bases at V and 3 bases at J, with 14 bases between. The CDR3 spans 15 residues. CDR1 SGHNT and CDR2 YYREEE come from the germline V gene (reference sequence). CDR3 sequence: CASSPLGDRYNEQFF. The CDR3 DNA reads TGTGCCAGCAGCCCCCTAGGAGACCGCTACAATGAGCAGTTCTTC.

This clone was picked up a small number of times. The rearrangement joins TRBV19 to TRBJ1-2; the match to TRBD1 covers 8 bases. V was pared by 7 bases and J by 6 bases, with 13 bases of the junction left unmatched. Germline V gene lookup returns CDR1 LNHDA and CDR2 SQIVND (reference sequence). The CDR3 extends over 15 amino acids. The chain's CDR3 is CASKTLPGGSDGYTF. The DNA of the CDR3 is TGTGCCAGTAAAACCCTCCCAGGGGGCTCGGATGGCTACACCTTC.

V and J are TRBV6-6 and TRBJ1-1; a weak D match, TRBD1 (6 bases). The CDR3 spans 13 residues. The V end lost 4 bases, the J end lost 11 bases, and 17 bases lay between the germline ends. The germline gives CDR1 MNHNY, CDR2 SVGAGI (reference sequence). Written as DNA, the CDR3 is TGTGCCAGCAGTTTGGACAGACAAGGGGAGGCTTTCTTT. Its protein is CASSLDRQGEAFF.

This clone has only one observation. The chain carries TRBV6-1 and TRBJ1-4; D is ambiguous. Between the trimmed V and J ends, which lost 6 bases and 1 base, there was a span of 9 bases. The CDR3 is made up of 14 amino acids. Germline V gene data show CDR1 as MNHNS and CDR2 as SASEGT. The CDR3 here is CASSGALTNEKLFF. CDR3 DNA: TGTGCCAGCAGCGGAGCGTTAACTAATGAAAAACTGTTTTTT.

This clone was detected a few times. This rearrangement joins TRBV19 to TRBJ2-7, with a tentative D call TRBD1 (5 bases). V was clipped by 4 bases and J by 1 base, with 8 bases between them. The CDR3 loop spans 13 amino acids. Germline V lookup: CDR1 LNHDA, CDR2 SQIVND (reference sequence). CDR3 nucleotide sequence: TGTGCCAGTAGTAGGAGACAGTCCTACGAGCAGTACTTC. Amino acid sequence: CASSRRQSYEQYF.

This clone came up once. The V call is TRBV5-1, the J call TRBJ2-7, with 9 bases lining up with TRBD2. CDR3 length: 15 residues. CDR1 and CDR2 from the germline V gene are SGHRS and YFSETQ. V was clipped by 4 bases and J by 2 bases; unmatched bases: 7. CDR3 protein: CASSPGLASTYEQYF. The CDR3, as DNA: TGCGCCAGCAGCCCTGGACTAGCGTCTACCTACGAGCAGTACTTC.

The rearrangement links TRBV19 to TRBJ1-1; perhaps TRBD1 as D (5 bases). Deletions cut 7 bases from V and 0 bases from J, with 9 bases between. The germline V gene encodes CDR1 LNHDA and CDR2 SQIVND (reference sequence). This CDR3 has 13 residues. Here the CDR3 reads CASTLTVNTEAFF. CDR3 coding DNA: TGTGCCAGTACGTTGACAGTGAACACTGAAGCTTTCTTT.

The DNA for the CDR3 is TGTGCCAGCAGATGGACAGGACCTGGCACAGATACGCAGTATTTT. This sequence encodes CASRWTGPGTDTQYF. V gene TRBV13 combines with J gene TRBJ2-3; 7 bases line up with TRBD1. Germline trimming cut 6 bases from V and 1 base from J; bases unmatched to any gene: 7. This CDR3 is built from 15 residues. Germline CDR1 reads PRHDT; CDR2 reads FYEKMQ (reference sequence).

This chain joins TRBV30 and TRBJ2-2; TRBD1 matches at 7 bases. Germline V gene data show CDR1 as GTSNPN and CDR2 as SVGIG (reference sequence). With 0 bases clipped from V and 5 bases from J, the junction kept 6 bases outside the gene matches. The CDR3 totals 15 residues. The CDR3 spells CAWSVLDRETGELFF. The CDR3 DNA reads TGTGCCTGGAGTGTACTCGACAGGGAGACCGGGGAGCTGTTTTTT. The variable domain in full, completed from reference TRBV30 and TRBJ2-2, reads SQTIHQWPATLVQPVGSPLSLECTVEGTSNPNLYWYRQAAGRGLQLLFYSVGIGQISSEVPQNLSASRPQDRQFILSSKKLLLSDSGFYLCAWSVLDRETGELFFGEGSRLTVL.

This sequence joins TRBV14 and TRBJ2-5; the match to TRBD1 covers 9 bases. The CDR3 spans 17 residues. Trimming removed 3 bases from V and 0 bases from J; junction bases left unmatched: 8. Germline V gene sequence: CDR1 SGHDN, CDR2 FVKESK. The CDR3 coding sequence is TGTGCCAGCAGCCAGACTTGGGGACAGGGCGACCAAGAGACCCAGTACTTC. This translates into CASSQTWGQGDQETQYF.

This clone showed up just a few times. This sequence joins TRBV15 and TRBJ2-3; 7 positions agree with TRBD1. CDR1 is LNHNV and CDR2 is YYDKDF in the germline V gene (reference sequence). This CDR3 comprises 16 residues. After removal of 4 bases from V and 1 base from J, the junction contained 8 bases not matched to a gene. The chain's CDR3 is CATSKGKGAGTDTQYF. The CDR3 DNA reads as TGTGCCACCAGCAAAGGCAAGGGGGCTGGCACAGATACGCAGTATTTT. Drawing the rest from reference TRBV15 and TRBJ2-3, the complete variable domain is DAMVIQNPRYQVTQFGKPVTLSCSQTLNHNVMYWYQQKSSQAPKLLFHYYDKDFNNEADTPDNFQSRRPNTSFCFLDIRSPGLGDTAMYLCATSKGKGAGTDTQYFGPGTRLTVL.

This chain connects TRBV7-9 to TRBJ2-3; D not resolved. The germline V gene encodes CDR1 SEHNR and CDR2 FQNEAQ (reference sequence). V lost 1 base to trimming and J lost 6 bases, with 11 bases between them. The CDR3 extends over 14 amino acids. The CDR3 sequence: CASSLGVSPDTQYF. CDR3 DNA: TGTGCCAGCAGCTTAGGTGTGTCTCCCGATACGCAGTATTTT.

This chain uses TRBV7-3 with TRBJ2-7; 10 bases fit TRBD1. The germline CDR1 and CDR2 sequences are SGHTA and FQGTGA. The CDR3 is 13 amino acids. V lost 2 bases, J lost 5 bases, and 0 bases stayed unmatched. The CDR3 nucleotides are TGTGCCAGCAGCTTAGACAGGGGGCACGAGCAGTACTTC. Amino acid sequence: CASSLDRGHEQYF.

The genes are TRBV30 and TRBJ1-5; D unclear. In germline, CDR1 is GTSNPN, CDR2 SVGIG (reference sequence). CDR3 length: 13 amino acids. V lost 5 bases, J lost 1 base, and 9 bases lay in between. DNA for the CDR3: TGTGCCTGGGATACACAGAGCAATCAGCCCCAGCATTTT. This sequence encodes CAWDTQSNQPQHF.

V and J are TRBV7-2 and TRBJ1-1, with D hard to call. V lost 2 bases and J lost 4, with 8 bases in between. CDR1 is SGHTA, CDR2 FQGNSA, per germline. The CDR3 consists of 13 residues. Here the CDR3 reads CASSLRRGTEAFF. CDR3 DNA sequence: TGTGCCAGCAGCTTACGGCGGGGCACTGAAGCTTTCTTT.

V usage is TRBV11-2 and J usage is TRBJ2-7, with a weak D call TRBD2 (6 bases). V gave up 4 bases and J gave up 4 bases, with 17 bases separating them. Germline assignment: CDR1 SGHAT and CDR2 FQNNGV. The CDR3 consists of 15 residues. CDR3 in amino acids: CASSSGLQTGYEQYF. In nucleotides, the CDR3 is TGTGCCAGCAGCTCCGGACTACAGACGGGGTACGAGCAGTACTTC.

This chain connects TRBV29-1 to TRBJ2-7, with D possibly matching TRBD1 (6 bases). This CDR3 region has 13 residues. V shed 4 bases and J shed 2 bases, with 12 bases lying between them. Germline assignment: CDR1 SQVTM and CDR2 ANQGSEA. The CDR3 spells CSVVLPGAYEQYF. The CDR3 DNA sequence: TGCAGCGTTGTTCTCCCAGGGGCCTACGAGCAGTACTTC.

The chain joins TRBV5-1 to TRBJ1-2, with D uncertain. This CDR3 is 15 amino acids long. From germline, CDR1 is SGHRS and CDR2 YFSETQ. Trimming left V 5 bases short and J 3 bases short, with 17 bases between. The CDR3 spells CASRAAGSRDYGYTF. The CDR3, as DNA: TGCGCCAGCAGGGCCGCGGGGAGCCGGGACTATGGCTACACCTTC.